Reported below is one T cell receptor beta chain. Data came from immunoSEQ multiplex PCR; TCRdb stores just in-frame clones and leaves some out. Of some 290,000 clones in the sample, around four fifths are singletons; the top ten hold approximately 7%. This sample is part of a study of cytotoxic CD8 clonotypes in ibrutinib-treated CLL. The source was PBMCs, collected before ibrutinib treatment. The origin of this receptor is a human donor with chronic lymphocytic leukemia.

The CDR3 nucleotides are TGTGCCAGCAGCTACTGGAAGGGGGAAGTTGGAGATACGCAGTATTTT. Translation: CASSYWKGEVGDTQYF. V usage is TRBV11-2 and J usage is TRBJ2-3; tentative D call: TRBD1 (6 bases). The CDR3 consists of 16 residues. V lost 4 bases and J lost 5, with 19 bases in between. Germline values: CDR1 SGHAT, CDR2 FQNNGV.